This TCR beta chain is from a study of CD8+ T cells in alopecia areata. Notes on the study in general: Tissue-resident alphabeta T cells belonging to normal skin likewise get sequenced within scalp specimens. Clonality was higher in lesional than normal scalp, especially in alopecia totalis/universalis.

TCR sequencing used cDNA made by reverse transcription of extracted RNA. Only in-frame clones appear in the TCRdb table, and some are missing; sequencing was by immunoSEQ multiplex PCR. The profile shows about 110,000 clones, 55% to 75% of them singletons. The germline CDR1 and CDR2 sequences are SQVTM and ANQGSEA. CDR3 size: 17 residues. Trimming shortened V by 5 bases and J by 5 bases, and 22 bases separated the two germline ends. As for this clone: Antigen unknown.

Researchers picked out CD4+ and CD8+ T cells from PBMCs by sorting. The material sequenced was CD8+ T cells sorted from blood. The rearrangement joins TRBV29-1 to TRBJ1-6; no firm D call. The TCR was taken from a human donor in good health. The CDR3 bases are TGCAGCGTTCGACCTTGTAGACAAGGGTACGATAATTCACCCCTCCACTTT. Amino acid sequence: CSVRPCRQGYDNSPLHF. Variable domain in full (rest from reference TRBV29-1 and TRBJ1-6): SAVISQKPSRDICQRGTSLTIQCQVDSQVTMMFWYRQQPGQSLTLIATANQGSEATYESGFVIDKFPISRPNLTFSTLTVSNMSPEDSSIYLCSVRPCRQGYDNSPLHFGNGTRLTVT.